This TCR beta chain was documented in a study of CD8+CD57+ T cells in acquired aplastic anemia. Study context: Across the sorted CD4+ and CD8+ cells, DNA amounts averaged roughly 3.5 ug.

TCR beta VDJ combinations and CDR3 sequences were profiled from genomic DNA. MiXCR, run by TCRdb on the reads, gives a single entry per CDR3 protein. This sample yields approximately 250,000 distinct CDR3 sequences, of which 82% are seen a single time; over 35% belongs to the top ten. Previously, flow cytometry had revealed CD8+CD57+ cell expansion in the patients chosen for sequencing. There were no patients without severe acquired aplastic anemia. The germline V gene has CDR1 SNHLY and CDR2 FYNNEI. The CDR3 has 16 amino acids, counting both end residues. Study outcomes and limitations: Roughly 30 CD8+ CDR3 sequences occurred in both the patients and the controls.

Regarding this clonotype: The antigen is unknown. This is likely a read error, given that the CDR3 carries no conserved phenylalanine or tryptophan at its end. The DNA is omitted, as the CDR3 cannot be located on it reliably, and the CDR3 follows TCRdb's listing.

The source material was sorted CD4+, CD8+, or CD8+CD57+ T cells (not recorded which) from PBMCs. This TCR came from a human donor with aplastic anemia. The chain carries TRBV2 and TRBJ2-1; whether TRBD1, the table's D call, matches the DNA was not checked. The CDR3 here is CASGDGGTDTQDFHFG.